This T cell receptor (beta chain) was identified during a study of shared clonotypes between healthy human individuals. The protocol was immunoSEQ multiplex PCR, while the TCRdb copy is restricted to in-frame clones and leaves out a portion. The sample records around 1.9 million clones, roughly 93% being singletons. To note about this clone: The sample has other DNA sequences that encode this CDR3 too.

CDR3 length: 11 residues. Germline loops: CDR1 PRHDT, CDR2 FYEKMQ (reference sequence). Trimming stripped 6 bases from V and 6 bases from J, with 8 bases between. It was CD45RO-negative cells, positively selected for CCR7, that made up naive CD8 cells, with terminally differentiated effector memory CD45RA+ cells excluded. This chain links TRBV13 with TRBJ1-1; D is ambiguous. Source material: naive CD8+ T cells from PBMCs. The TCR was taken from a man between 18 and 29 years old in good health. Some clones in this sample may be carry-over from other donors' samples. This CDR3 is CASSYGPEAFF. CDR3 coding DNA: TGTGCCAGCAGTTACGGCCCTGAAGCTTTCTTT.